A single sample gave rise to the 15 T cell receptor beta chains below, sequenced in a study of T-cell memory formation after mild COVID-19. Each CDR3 protein is one row after TCRdb ran MiXCR on the 5' RACE reads. The sample consists of under 250,000 distinct CDR3 sequences, 15% of them appearing once. The sequencing input was PBMCs or a T cell subset sorted from them (not recorded which). All receptors derive from an adult woman who had mild COVID-19 (a few samples of this study predate the infection). Cell type and time point are not known.

V and J are TRBV6-5 and TRBJ1-2; D is unclear. Trimming cost V 0 bases and J 4 bases, with 9 bases left between them. The CDR3 loop spans 14 amino acids. Germline V gene sequence: CDR1 MNHEY, CDR2 SVGAGI. CDR3 sequence (DNA): TGTGCCAGCAGTTACTCGCGGGTGGGCTATGGCTACACCTTC. Encoded protein: CASSYSRVGYGYTF.

This sequence joins TRBV5-1 and TRBJ2-2; TRBD2 agrees at 8 bases. This CDR3 spans 17 amino acids. Losses at the gene ends were 4 bases for V and 1 base for J; bases not matched to a gene: 9. The V gene's germline CDR1 is SGHRS and CDR2 YFSETQ. The CDR3 sequence is CASSASTSGKNTGELFF. Written as DNA, the CDR3 is TGCGCCAGCAGCGCCTCCACTAGCGGAAAGAACACCGGGGAGCTGTTTTTT. Combining the CDR3 with reference TRBV5-1 and TRBJ2-2 gives the whole variable domain KAGVTQTPRYLIKTRGQQVTLSCSPISGHRSVSWYQQTPGQGLQFLFEYFSETQRNKGNFPGRFSGRQFSNSRSEMNVSTLELGDSALYLCASSASTSGKNTGELFFGEGSRLTVL.

This clonotype came up a few times. V usage is TRBV12-3 or TRBV12-4 and J usage is TRBJ2-2, with 7 nucleotides matching TRBD1. With V trimmed by 6 bases and J by 7 bases, 14 bases remained unmatched. The CDR3 runs 16 residues. The CDR3 sequence: CASSLGTARTGGELFF. The CDR3 region has the DNA TGTGCCAGCAGCCTGGGGACAGCCCGAACGGGCGGGGAGCTGTTTTTT.

This clonotype turned up a few times. The V and J genes are TRBV5-1 and TRBJ2-1, with D possibly being TRBD2 (6 bases). Germline CDR1 and CDR2: SGHRS and YFSETQ. V was trimmed by 4 bases and J by 5 bases, leaving 13 bases between them. The CDR3 contains 14 residues. The CDR3 DNA reads TGCGCCAGCAGCGCGGGACCAAGCAACAATGAGCAGTTCTTC. The encoded protein is CASSAGPSNNEQFF.

This clonotype was found a few times. The V and J genes are TRBV6-5 and TRBJ2-1; D assignment may be TRBD1 or TRBD2 (5 bases each). The V gene's germline CDR1 is MNHEY and CDR2 SVGAGI. Trimming took off 6 bases at V and 0 bases at J, with 15 bases between the two ends. The CDR3 has 16 amino acids. CDR3 nucleotide sequence: TGTGCCAGCAGCCCTCCTAGGGGACGCTCCTACAATGAGCAGTTCTTC. Encoded protein: CASSPPRGRSYNEQFF.

The genes are TRBV9 and TRBJ2-7; weak D call: TRBD2 (6 bases). V gave up 4 bases and J gave up 0 bases, with 11 bases separating them. CDR3 length: 14 residues. CDR1 and CDR2 (germline): SGDLS, YYNGEE. In DNA form, the CDR3 reads TGTGCCAGCAGCCGCTCGGGAGACTCCTACGAGCAGTACTTC. Protein product: CASSRSGDSYEQYF.

This clonotype showed up just a few times. The V and J genes are TRBV18 and TRBJ1-1; D is ambiguous. From germline, CDR1 is KGHSH and CDR2 LQKENI. The V end was cut by 5 bases, the J end by 0 bases, with 10 bases between. The CDR3 covers 14 residues. The CDR3 loop reads CASSTDGMNTEAFF. The CDR3 nucleotides read TGTGCCAGCTCAACAGACGGTATGAACACTGAAGCTTTCTTT.

This clonotype occurred a few times. For the CDR3, the DNA is TGTGCCAGCAGCCCCAGGGGGGGGATAGGCAATGAGCAGTTCTTC. It is translated as CASSPRGGIGNEQFF. The J gene is TRBJ2-1, the V gene TRBV9, with D perhaps TRBD1 or TRBD2 (7 bases each). Germline lookup yields CDR1 SGDLS and CDR2 YYNGEE. V lost 4 bases to trimming and J lost 6 bases, with 17 bases between them. The CDR3 is 15 residues long.

In this sample, this clonotype turned up a few times. V usage is TRBV4-1 and J usage is TRBJ1-5; D is unclear. This CDR3 contains 14 residues. Germline-derived CDR1 and CDR2 are MGHRA and YSYEKL. V was trimmed by 4 bases and J by 6 bases, leaving 13 bases between them. CDR3 nucleotide sequence: TGCGCCAGCAGCCGAGGGTTCGTGGGTCAGCCCCAGCATTTT. Translated, it gives CASSRGFVGQPQHF.

This clonotype was picked up a small number of times. The genes are TRBV7-9 and TRBJ2-5; D may be TRBD1 (6 bases). CDR1 SEHNR and CDR2 FQNEAQ come from the germline V gene (reference sequence). Between the trimmed V and J ends, which lost 7 bases and 2 bases, there was a span of 11 bases. This CDR3 spans 13 amino acids. The CDR3 sequence: CASKGQLQETQYF. In nucleotides, the CDR3 is TGTGCCAGCAAAGGACAGTTACAAGAGACCCAGTACTTC.

The gene calls are TRBV5-1 and TRBJ2-5; 8 bases are shared with TRBD1. This CDR3 has 14 amino acids. V lost 4 bases, J lost 9 bases, and 11 bases stayed unmatched. Germline-derived CDR1 and CDR2 are SGHRS and YFSETQ. The CDR3 reads CASSPQDRDDAQYF. CDR3 coding DNA: TGCGCCAGCAGCCCCCAGGACAGGGACGACGCCCAGTACTTC.

The chain employs TRBV18 and TRBJ1-5; D is perhaps TRBD1 (6 bases). The CDR3 covers 18 residues. Germline V gene lookup returns CDR1 KGHSH and CDR2 LQKENI. Trimming shortened V by 3 bases and J by 2 bases, and 20 bases separated the two germline ends. The CDR3 DNA follows: TGTGCCAGCTCACCGTCCTTAGGGGGGCGATTAGGCAATCAGCCCCAGCATTTT. This sequence encodes CASSPSLGGRLGNQPQHF.

The table lists this clonotype with a few counts. J is TRBJ2-3 and V is TRBV4-2; TRBD2 matches at 9 bases. CDR1 and CDR2 from the germline V gene are LGHNA and YNFKEQ. This CDR3 spans 15 amino acids. J gave up 2 bases and V 1 base, and 1 base lay outside the gene matches. The CDR3, as DNA: TGTGCCAGCAGCCAAGGGACTAGCGCCACAGATACGCAGTATTTT. Translating gives CASSQGTSATDTQYF.

This clonotype has a handful of counts. In DNA form, the CDR3 reads TGCGCCAGCAGCGGGTTGCCCGGGGTGTGGAACACTGAAGCTTTCTTT. This gives the protein CASSGLPGVWNTEAFF. The rearrangement joins TRBV5-1 to TRBJ1-1; D uncertain. Germline CDR1 is SGHRS and CDR2 is YFSETQ. Trimming shortened V by 4 bases and J by 1 base, and 17 bases separated the two germline ends. The CDR3 is 16 residues long.

V and J are TRBV29-1 and TRBJ1-1, with no clear D. The CDR3 runs to 12 residues. CDR1 and CDR2 from the germline V gene are SQVTM and ANQGSEA. V lost 5 bases, J lost 0 bases, and 7 bases lay in between. The CDR3 sequence is CSVSPMNTEAFF. DNA of the CDR3: TGCAGCGTTTCGCCCATGAACACTGAAGCTTTCTTT.